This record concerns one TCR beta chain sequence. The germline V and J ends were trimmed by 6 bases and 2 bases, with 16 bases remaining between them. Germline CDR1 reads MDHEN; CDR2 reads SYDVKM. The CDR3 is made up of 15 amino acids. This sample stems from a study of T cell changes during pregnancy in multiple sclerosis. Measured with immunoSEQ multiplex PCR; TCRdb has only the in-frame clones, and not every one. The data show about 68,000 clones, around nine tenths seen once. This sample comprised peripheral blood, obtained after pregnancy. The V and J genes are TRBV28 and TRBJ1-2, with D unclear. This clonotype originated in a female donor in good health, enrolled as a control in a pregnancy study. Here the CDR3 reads CASSTYTKSNYGYTF. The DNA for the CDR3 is TGTGCCAGCAGCACATACACCAAGTCCAACTATGGCTACACCTTC.